This T cell receptor (beta chain) was found in a study of shared T cell receptors in the human thymus. Sequencing was performed with immunoSEQ multiplex PCR; in TCRdb, only in-frame clones are kept and a portion is missing. The table lists about 710,000 clones, approximately 89% of them singletons. The V segment lost 0 bases and the J segment 3 bases; nucleotides outside the gene matches: 8. The CDR3 covers 17 residues. CDR1 and CDR2 (germline): MNHNS, SASEGT. Another study also made use of these data, one on human thymus T cells. That report notes: Thymic repertoires overlap heavily among unrelated individuals, related research has reported.

V and J are TRBV6-1 and TRBJ2-3, with 8 bases matching TRBD1. This clonotype was obtained from a boy in the first two years of life with a congenital heart defect. Sequenced input: thymocytes. CDR3 in amino acids: CASSEARQGRRTDTQYF. The CDR3 bases are TGTGCCAGCAGTGAAGCGCGACAGGGGAGGAGGACAGATACGCAGTATTTT.